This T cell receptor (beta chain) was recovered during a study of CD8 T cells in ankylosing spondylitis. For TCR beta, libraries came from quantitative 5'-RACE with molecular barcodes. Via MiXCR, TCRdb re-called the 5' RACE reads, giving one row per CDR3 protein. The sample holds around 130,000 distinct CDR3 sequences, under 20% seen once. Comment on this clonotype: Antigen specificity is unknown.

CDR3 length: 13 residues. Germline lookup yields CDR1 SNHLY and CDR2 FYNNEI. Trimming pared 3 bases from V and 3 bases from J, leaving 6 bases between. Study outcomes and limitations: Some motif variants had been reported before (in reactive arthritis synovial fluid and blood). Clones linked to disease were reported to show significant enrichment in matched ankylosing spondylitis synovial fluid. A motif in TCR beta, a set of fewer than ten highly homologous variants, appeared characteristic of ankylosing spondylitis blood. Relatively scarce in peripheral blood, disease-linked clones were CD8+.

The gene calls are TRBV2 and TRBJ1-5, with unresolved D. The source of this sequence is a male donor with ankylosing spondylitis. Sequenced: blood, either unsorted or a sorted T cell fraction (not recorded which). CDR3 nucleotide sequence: TGTGCCAGCAGTGAGCAGTACAATCAGCCCCAGCATTTT. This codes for CASSEQYNQPQHF. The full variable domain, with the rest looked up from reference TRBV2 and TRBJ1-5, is EPEVTQTPSHQVTQMGQEVILRCVPISNHLYFYWYRQILGQKVEFLVSFYNNEISEKSEIFDDQFSVERPDGSNFTLKIRSTKLEDSAMYFCASSEQYNQPQHFGDGTRLSIL.